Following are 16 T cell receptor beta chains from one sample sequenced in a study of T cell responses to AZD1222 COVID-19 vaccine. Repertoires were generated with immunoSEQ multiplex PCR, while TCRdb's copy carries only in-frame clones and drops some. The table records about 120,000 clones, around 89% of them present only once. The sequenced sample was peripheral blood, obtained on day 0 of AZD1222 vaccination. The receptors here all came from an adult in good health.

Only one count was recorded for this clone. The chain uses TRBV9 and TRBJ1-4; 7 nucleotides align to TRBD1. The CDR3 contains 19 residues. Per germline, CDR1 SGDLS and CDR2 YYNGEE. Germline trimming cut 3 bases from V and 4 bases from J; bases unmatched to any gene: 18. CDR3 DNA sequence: TGTGCCAGCAGCGAGACCGGGACAGAGATACAACCACTTAATGAAAAACTGTTTTTT. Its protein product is CASSETGTEIQPLNEKLFF. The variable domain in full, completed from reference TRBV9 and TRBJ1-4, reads DSGVTQTPKHLITATGQRVTLRCSPRSGDLSVYWYQQSLDQGLQFLIQYYNGEERAKGNILERFSAQQFPDLHSELNLSSLELGDSALYFCASSETGTEIQPLNEKLFFGSGTQLSVL.

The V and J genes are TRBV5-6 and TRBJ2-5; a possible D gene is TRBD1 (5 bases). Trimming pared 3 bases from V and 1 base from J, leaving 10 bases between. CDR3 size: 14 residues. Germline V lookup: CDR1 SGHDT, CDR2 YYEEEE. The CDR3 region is CASSSTTGQETQYF. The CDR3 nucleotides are TGTGCCAGCAGCTCCACTACAGGCCAAGAGACCCAGTACTTC.

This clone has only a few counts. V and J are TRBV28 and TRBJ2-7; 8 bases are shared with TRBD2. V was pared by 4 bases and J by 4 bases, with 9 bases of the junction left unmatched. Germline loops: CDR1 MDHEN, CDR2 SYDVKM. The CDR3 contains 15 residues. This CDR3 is CASSSPREGLYEQYF. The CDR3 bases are TGTGCCAGCAGTTCCCCCCGGGAGGGCCTGTACGAGCAGTACTTC.

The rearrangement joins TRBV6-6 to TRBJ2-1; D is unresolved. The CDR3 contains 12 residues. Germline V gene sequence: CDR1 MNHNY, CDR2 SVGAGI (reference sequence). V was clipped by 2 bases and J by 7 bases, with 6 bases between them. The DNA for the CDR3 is TGTGCCAGCAGTTACGAGGTGAATGAGCAGTTCTTC. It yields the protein CASSYEVNEQFF.

The CDR3 DNA sequence: TGTGCCAGCAGCTTAATGAGGAGCGGGAACTACGAGCAGTACTTC. Translating gives CASSLMRSGNYEQYF. The chain employs TRBV7-3 and TRBJ2-7, with 7 nucleotides matching TRBD2. The CDR3 has 15 amino acids. The ends lost 1 base at V and 3 bases at J; junction bases unmatched: 6. Germline values: CDR1 SGHTA, CDR2 FQGTGA.

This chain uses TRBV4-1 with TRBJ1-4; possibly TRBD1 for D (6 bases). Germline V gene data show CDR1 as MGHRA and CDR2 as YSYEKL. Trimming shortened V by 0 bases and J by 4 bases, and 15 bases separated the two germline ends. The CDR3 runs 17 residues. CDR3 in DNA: TGCGCCAGCAGCCAAGAGGGCACAGGGCGTCTTAATGAAAAACTGTTTTTT. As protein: CASSQEGTGRLNEKLFF.

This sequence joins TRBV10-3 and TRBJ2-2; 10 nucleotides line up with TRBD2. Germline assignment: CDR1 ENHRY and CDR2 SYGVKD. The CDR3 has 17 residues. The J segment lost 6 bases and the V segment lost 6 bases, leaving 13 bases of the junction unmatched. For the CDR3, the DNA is TGTGCCATCAGCCCCTCTAGCGGGAGTTTGTTCCCCGGGGAGCTGTTTTTT. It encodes CAISPSSGSLFPGELFF.

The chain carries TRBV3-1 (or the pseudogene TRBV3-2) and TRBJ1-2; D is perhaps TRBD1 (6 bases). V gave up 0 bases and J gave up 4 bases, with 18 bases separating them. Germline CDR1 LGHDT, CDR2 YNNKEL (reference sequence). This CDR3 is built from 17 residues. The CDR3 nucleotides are TGTGCCAGCAGCCAAGATTTGGGGGACACAGAAGTCTATGGCTACACCTTC. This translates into CASSQDLGDTEVYGYTF.

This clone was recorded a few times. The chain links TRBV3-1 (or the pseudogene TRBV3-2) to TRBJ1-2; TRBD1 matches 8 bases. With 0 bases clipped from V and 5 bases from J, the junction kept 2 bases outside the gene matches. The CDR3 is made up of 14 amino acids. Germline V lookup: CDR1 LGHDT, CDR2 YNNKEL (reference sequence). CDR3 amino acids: CASSQEDREYGYTF. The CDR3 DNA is TGTGCCAGCAGCCAAGAGGACAGGGAATATGGCTACACCTTC.

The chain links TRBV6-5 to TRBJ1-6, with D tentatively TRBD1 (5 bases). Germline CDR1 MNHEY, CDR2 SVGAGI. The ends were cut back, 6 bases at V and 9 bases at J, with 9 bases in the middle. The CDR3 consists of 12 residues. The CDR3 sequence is CASSWRGSPLHF. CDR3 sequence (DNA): TGTGCCAGCAGCTGGAGGGGTTCACCCCTCCACTTT.

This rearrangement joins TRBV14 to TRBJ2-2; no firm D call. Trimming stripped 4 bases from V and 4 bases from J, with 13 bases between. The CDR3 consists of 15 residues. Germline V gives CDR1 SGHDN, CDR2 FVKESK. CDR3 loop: CASSPWTARTGELFF. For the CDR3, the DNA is TGTGCCAGCAGCCCATGGACGGCTCGCACCGGGGAGCTGTTTTTT.

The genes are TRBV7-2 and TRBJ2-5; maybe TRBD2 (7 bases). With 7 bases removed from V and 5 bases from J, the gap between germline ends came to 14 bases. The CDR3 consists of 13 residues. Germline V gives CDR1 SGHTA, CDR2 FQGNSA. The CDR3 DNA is TGTGCCAGCAAAGGGGGAGCGGGGGAGACCCAGTACTTC. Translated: CASKGGAGETQYF.

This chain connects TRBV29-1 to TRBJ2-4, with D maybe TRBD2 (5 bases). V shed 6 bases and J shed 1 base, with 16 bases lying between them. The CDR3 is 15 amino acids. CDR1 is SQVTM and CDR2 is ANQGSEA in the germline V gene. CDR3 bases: TGCAGCGTCCAACTGGGAGTTACTGCCAAAAACATTCAGTACTTC. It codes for CSVQLGVTAKNIQYF.

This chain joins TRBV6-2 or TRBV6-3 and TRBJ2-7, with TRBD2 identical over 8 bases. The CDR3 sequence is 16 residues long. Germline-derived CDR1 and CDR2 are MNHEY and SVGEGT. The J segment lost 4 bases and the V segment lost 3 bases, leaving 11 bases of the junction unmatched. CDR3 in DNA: TGTGCCAGCAGTTATTTCGGGTCGCGGGAGGCGTACGAGCAGTACTTC. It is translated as CASSYFGSREAYEQYF.

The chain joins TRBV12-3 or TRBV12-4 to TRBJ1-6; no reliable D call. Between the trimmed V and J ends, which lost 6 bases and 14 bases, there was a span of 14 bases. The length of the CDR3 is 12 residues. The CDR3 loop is CASSPGQSSLHF. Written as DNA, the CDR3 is TGTGCCAGCAGCCCGGGTCAGAGTTCCCTCCACTTT.

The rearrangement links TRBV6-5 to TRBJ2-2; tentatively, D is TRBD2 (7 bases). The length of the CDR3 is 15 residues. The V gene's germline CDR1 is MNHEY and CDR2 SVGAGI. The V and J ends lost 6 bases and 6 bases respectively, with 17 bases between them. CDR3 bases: TGTGCCAGCAGGACTCTAGGGGGGGCACCCGGGGAGCTGTTTTTT. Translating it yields CASRTLGGAPGELFF.